The 21 T cell receptor beta chains below were found in one sample sequenced in a study of cytomegalovirus exposure and HLA in healthy donors. Data came from immunoSEQ multiplex PCR; TCRdb stores just in-frame clones and leaves some out. The repertoire consists of roughly 180,000 clones, with around 86% occurring once and the leading ten covering more than 5.5%. Sample: PBMCs. Receptors were obtained from a young man in good health and CMV-seropositive.

The V gene is TRBV9, the J gene TRBJ1-6; D gene uncertain. Germline CDR1 is SGDLS and CDR2 is YYNGEE. The CDR3 runs 13 residues. The V end was cut by 1 base, the J end by 9 bases, with 8 bases between. The CDR3 reads CASSVSYPSPLHF. The CDR3 DNA reads as TGTGCCAGCAGCGTAAGTTACCCTTCACCCCTCCACTTT. Full variable domain (remainder filled in from reference TRBV9 and TRBJ1-6): DSGVTQTPKHLITATGQRVTLRCSPRSGDLSVYWYQQSLDQGLQFLIQYYNGEERAKGNILERFSAQQFPDLHSELNLSSLELGDSALYFCASSVSYPSPLHFGNGTRLTVT.

The rearrangement uses TRBV9 and TRBJ2-3; D remains unclear. This CDR3 comprises 15 residues. CDR1 is SGDLS and CDR2 is YYNGEE in the germline V gene. Trimming shortened V by 4 bases and J by 5 bases, and 17 bases separated the two germline ends. CDR3 amino acids: CASSLGLGERDTQYF. In DNA form, the CDR3 reads TGTGCCAGCAGCCTGGGGTTGGGTGAAAGAGATACGCAGTATTTT.

On this clone: Additional DNA sequences in this sample encode the identical CDR3. CDR3 amino acids: CASSPSETQYF. The DNA of the CDR3 is TGTGCCAGCTCACCGTCCGAGACCCAGTACTTC. This chain links TRBV18 with TRBJ2-5; D is ambiguous. The V end lost 3 bases, the J end lost 5 bases, and 4 bases lay between the germline ends. The CDR3 runs to 11 residues. The germline gives CDR1 KGHSH, CDR2 LQKENI.

The V and J genes are TRBV27 and TRBJ2-7; D perhaps matches TRBD2 (7 bases). V was shortened by 5 bases and J by 5 bases, with 16 bases between the two germline ends. This CDR3 has 14 amino acids. Germline CDR1 MNHEY, CDR2 SMNVEV (reference sequence). This CDR3 is CASSPGGARHEQYF. The DNA of the CDR3 is TGTGCCAGCAGTCCTGGGGGGGCGCGGCACGAGCAGTACTTC.

This chain uses TRBV6-1 with TRBJ1-2, with D uncertain. CDR3 length: 16 amino acids. Trimming took 0 bases from V and 5 from J, leaving 16 bases between them. Germline CDR1 and CDR2: MNHNS and SASEGT. CDR3 nucleotides: TGTGCCAGCAGTGAAGCTGGCCCCCTGAGACCTTATGGCTACACCTTC. This codes for CASSEAGPLRPYGYTF.

J is TRBJ1-2 and V is TRBV5-6; D uncertain. Germline loops: CDR1 SGHDT, CDR2 YYEEEE. The V and J ends lost 0 bases and 8 bases respectively, with 8 bases between them. This CDR3 comprises 12 residues. The CDR3 loop is CASSLDMRGYTF. Written as DNA, the CDR3 is TGTGCCAGCAGCTTGGATATGAGGGGCTACACCTTC.

V gene TRBV10-3 combines with J gene TRBJ1-2; possibly TRBD1 for D (5 bases). V was clipped by 10 bases and J by 1 base, with 13 bases between them. Germline V CDR1 and CDR2: ENHRY, SYGVKD. The CDR3 length is 13 residues. The CDR3 region is CATKADSNYGYTF. The CDR3 nucleotides are TGTGCCACAAAGGCAGACAGTAACTATGGCTACACCTTC.

The rearrangement links TRBV6-6 to TRBJ1-3; TRBD1 matches at 7 bases. CDR3 length: 14 residues. In germline, CDR1 is MNHNY, CDR2 SVGAGI (reference sequence). V lost 10 bases to trimming and J lost 4 bases; unmatched junction nucleotides: 10. The CDR3 nucleotides are TGTGCCACCCAGAGGGGACAGACCGGAAACACCATATATTTT. Translation gives CATQRGQTGNTIYF.

The chain combines TRBV5-1 with TRBJ2-3; D ambiguous. The germline V and J ends were trimmed by 0 bases and 3 bases, with 5 bases remaining between them. This CDR3 has 13 amino acids. Germline V lookup: CDR1 SGHRS, CDR2 YFSETQ. CDR3 nucleotides: TGCGCCAGCAGCTTGGGTCAGACAGATACGCAGTATTTT. This translates into CASSLGQTDTQYF.

The chain joins TRBV11-3 to TRBJ2-1, with D possibly being TRBD1 or TRBD2 (5 bases each). This CDR3 has 16 amino acids. The germline CDR1 and CDR2 sequences are SGHNT and YENEEA. V was clipped by 0 bases and J by 5 bases, with 14 bases between them. The CDR3 reads CASSLEGTLINNEQFF. The CDR3 region has the DNA TGTGCCAGCAGCTTAGAAGGGACCCTAATAAACAATGAGCAGTTCTTC.

This clone was observed a single time. V is TRBV27 and J is TRBJ1-6; a weak D match, TRBD1 (5 bases). Trimming removed 3 bases from V and 7 bases from J, with 22 bases in between. CDR3 length: 18 residues. The V gene's germline CDR1 is MNHEY and CDR2 SMNVEV (reference sequence). CDR3 residues: CASSLFPSGGLINSPLHF. The CDR3 coding sequence is TGTGCCAGCAGTTTGTTTCCTTCCGGGGGACTGATAAATTCACCCCTCCACTTT.

This clone was observed a single time. The rearrangement joins TRBV10-2 to TRBJ2-7; 10 bases align to TRBD1. V lost 6 bases and J lost 4; bases outside the gene matches: 9. The CDR3 is 15 amino acids. In germline, CDR1 is WSHSY, CDR2 SAAADI. CDR3 bases: TGCGCCAGCAGAGGACCGGGACAGGGGTCTTACGAGCAGTACTTC. It is translated as CASRGPGQGSYEQYF.

This clone was found a few times. The rearrangement links TRBV6-5 to TRBJ2-7; the match to TRBD1 covers 9 bases. Germline trimming cut 6 bases from V and 1 base from J; bases unmatched to any gene: 7. The CDR3 runs to 15 residues. Germline V gene data show CDR1 as MNHEY and CDR2 as SVGAGI. The DNA for the CDR3 is TGTGCCAGCAGACGGGACAGGGAGGGGTCCTACGAGCAGTACTTC. This encodes CASRRDREGSYEQYF.

The chain is built from TRBV6-6 and TRBJ2-1; 7 bases map to TRBD2. Unmatched junction bases numbered 10, after V lost 6 bases and J lost 5 bases. The germline CDR1 and CDR2 sequences are MNHNY and SVGAGI (reference sequence). CDR3 size: 15 residues. This chain's CDR3 is CASSLGGTGDNEQFF. The CDR3 nucleotides are TGTGCCAGCAGCCTCGGGGGGACTGGGGACAATGAGCAGTTCTTC.

The gene calls are TRBV4-1 and TRBJ2-7; D might be TRBD1 (6 bases). This CDR3 is 15 amino acids long. In germline, CDR1 is MGHRA, CDR2 YSYEKL. Trimming left V 4 bases short and J 3 bases short, with 16 bases between. The CDR3 spells CASSLLNRESYEQYF. The CDR3 DNA reads TGCGCCAGCAGCCTTCTCAACAGGGAGAGCTACGAGCAGTACTTC.

CDR3 protein: CASKGVGLRRGNIQYF. CDR3 bases: TGTGCCAGCAAAGGCGTGGGGTTGCGCCGGGGAAACATTCAGTACTTC. This rearrangement joins TRBV6-6 to TRBJ2-4; TRBD2 is a possible D gene (5 bases). The V end lost 7 bases, the J end lost 6 bases, and 22 bases lay between the germline ends. Germline lookup yields CDR1 MNHNY and CDR2 SVGAGI (reference sequence). The CDR3 is made up of 16 amino acids.

Regarding this clone: Different DNA sequences within this sample yield the same CDR3. The J gene is TRBJ2-5, the V gene TRBV18; 8 bases are a match to TRBD1. This CDR3 comprises 15 residues. The trim removed 1 base at V and 1 base at J, leaving 2 bases unmatched. Per the germline V gene, CDR1 is KGHSH and CDR2 is LQKENI. The DNA for the CDR3 is TGTGCCAGCTCACCACTACAGGGGGGCCAAGAGACCCAGTACTTC. Protein: CASSPLQGGQETQYF.

V and J are TRBV28 and TRBJ1-5; D is ambiguous. Germline CDR1 MDHEN, CDR2 SYDVKM. V was pared by 7 bases and J by 0 bases, with 10 bases between. The CDR3 is 14 residues long. The CDR3 sequence is CASIETGSNQPQHF. DNA of the CDR3: TGTGCCAGCATAGAAACCGGTAGCAATCAGCCCCAGCATTTT.

In this sample, this clone turned up once. J is TRBJ1-5 and V is TRBV5-5; no clear D gene. This CDR3 region has 13 residues. CDR1 is SGHKS, CDR2 YYEKEE, per germline (reference sequence). V was shortened by 7 bases and J by 4 bases, with 12 bases between the two germline ends. The CDR3 coding sequence is TGTGCCAGCGGGGAAAGGCCAAATCAGCCCCAGCATTTT. It translates to CASGERPNQPQHF.

This sequence joins TRBV6-5 and TRBJ2-7, with D possibly TRBD2 on 5 matching bases. The germline V gene encodes CDR1 MNHEY and CDR2 SVGAGI. V was trimmed by 0 bases and J by 2 bases, leaving 11 bases between them. This CDR3 is 15 amino acids long. CDR3: CASSYSGDPAYEQYF. The CDR3 region has the DNA TGTGCCAGCAGTTACTCGGGAGACCCAGCCTACGAGCAGTACTTC.

This clone was seen once. The same CDR3 also results from other DNA sequences found in this sample. The chain links TRBV7-3 to TRBJ1-6, with D unclear. There are 13 residues in the CDR3. Germline lookup yields CDR1 SGHTA and CDR2 FQGTGA. V gave up 1 base and J gave up 7 bases, with 5 bases separating them. CDR3 residues: CASSLNSNSPLHF. For the CDR3, the DNA is TGTGCCAGCAGCTTAAATTCCAATTCACCCCTCCACTTT.